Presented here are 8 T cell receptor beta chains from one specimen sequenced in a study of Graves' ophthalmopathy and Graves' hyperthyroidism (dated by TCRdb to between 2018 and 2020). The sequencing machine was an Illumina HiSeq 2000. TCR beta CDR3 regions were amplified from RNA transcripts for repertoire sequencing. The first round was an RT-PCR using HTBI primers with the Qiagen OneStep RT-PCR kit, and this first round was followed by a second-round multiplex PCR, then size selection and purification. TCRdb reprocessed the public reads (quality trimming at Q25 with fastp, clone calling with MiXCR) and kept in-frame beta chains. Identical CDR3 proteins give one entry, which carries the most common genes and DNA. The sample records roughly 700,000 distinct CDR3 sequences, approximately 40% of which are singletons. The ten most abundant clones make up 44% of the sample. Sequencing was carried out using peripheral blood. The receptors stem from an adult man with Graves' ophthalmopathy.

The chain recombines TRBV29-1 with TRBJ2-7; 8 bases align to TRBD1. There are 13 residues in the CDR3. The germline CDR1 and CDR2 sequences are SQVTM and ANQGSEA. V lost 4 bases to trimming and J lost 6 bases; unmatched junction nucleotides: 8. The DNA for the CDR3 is TGCAGCGTTGGTCGGACAGGGTTCTGCGAGCAGTACTTC. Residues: CSVGRTGFCEQYF.

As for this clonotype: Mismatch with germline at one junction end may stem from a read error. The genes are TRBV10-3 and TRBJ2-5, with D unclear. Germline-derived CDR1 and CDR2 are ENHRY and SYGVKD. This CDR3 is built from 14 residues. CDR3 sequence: CASSYALTQETQYF. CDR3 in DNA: TGTGCCAGCAGTTACGCCCTAACTCAAGAGACCCAGTACTTC.

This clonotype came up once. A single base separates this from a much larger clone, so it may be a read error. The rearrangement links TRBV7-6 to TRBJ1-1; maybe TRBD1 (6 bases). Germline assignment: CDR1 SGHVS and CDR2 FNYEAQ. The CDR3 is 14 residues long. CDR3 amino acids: CDSSLRGPGTEAFF. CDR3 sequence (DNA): TGTGACAGCAGCTTGCGGGGGCCCGGCACTGAAGCTTTCTTT.

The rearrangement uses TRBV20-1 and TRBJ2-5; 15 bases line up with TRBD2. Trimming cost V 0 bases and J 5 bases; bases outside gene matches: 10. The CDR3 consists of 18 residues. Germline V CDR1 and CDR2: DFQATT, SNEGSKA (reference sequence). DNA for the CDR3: TGCAGTGCTAGAGATCCTAGGACTAGCGGGGGGGCTGGGGAGACCCAGTACTTC. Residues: CSARDPRTSGGAGETQYF.

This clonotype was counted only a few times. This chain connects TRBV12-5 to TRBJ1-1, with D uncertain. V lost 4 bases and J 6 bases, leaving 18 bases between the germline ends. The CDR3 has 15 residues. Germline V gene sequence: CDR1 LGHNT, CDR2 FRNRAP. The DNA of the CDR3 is TGTGCTAGTGGTTGGACCGCCGGCGATAGCTCTGAAGCTTTCTTT. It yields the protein CASGWTAGDSSEAFF.

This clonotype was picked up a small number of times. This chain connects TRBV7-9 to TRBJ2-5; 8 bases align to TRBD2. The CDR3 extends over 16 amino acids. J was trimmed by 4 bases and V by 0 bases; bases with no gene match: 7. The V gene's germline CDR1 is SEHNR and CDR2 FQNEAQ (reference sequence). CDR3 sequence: CASSLASELAGETQYF. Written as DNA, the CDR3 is TGTGCCAGCAGCTTAGCGTCGGAGCTAGCGGGAGAGACCCAGTACTTC.

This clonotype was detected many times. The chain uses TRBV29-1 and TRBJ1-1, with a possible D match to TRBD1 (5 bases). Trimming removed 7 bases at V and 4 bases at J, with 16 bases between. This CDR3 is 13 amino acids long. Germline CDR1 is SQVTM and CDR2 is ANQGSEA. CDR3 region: CSAVSTGGTEAFF. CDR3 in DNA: TGCAGCGCCGTATCGACCGGGGGCACTGAAGCTTTCTTT.

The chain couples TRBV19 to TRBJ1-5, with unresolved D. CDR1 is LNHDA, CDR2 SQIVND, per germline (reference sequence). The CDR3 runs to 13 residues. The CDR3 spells CARGSGGMGPQHF. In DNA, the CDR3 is TGTGCTAGAGGTAGCGGAGGGATGGGGCCCCAGCATTTT.